Presented here are 24 T cell receptor beta chains from one specimen sequenced in a study of cytomegalovirus exposure and HLA in healthy donors. The PCR used 60 Vbeta and 13 Jbeta primers. TCRdb's copy holds only in-frame clones and misses some; the assay was immunoSEQ multiplex PCR. The sample has 55,000 to 65,000 clones, 70% to 85% seen once. The material sequenced was PBMCs. The receptors shown here come from a woman in her 30s in good health and CMV-seronegative.

The CDR3 sequence is CASSSGTSSYTDTQYF. Written as DNA, the CDR3 is TGCGCCAGCAGCTCCGGGACTAGCTCTTACACAGATACGCAGTATTTT. The chain combines TRBV5-1 with TRBJ2-3, with 9 bases fitting TRBD2. After removal of 3 bases from V and 2 bases from J, the junction contained 7 bases not matched to a gene. The CDR3 runs to 16 residues. Germline lookup yields CDR1 SGHRS and CDR2 YFSETQ.

The rearrangement links TRBV6-6 to TRBJ1-1; D gene unclear. Germline V gene data show CDR1 as MNHNY and CDR2 as SVGAGI (reference sequence). CDR3 size: 14 residues. The V gene lost 6 bases and the J gene lost 4 bases, with 15 bases spanning the gap. In DNA form, the CDR3 reads TGTGCCAGCAGCAACCCCGGGGAGGGCACTGAAGCTTTCTTT. Translated: CASSNPGEGTEAFF.

The chain is built from TRBV11-2 and TRBJ2-1; the D gene is possibly TRBD1 (6 bases). V was clipped by 0 bases and J by 10 bases, with 7 bases between them. This CDR3 spans 12 amino acids. CDR1 is SGHAT, CDR2 FQNNGV, per germline. The CDR3 DNA follows: TGTGCCAGCAGCTTAGAAACAGGGGAGCAGTTCTTC. Protein: CASSLETGEQFF. The variable domain in full, completed from reference TRBV11-2 and TRBJ2-1, reads EAGVAQSPRYKIIEKRQSVAFWCNPISGHATLYWYQQILGQGPKLLIQFQNNGVVDDSQLPKDRFSAERLKGVDSTLKIQPAKLEDSAVYLCASSLETGEQFFGPGTRLTVL.

On this clone: The limits of the CDR3 on the DNA are not certain, so only TCRdb's listed CDR3 is given. CDR3 region: CASSSSGQGNQPQHF. This rearrangement joins TRBV27 to TRBJ1-5; the table gives TRBD1 as D, unverified against the DNA. The germline V gene has CDR1 MNHEY and CDR2 SMNVEV (reference sequence). The CDR3 contains 15 residues when both ends are counted.

The chain carries TRBV25-1 and TRBJ2-7, with D possibly being TRBD1 (6 bases). The CDR3 covers 13 residues. Trimming shortened V by 6 bases and J by 3 bases, and 12 bases separated the two germline ends. Germline V gives CDR1 MGHDK, CDR2 SYGVNS. The CDR3 region has the DNA TGTGCCAGCAGGGACCAGGGGAACTACGAGCAGTACGTC. Its protein is CASRDQGNYEQYV.

The J gene is TRBJ1-3, the V gene TRBV9; D uncertain. Germline lookup yields CDR1 SGDLS and CDR2 YYNGEE. Trimming took off 3 bases at V and 4 bases at J, with 8 bases between the two ends. This CDR3 has 13 residues. CDR3: CASSAEVGNTIYF. CDR3 DNA sequence: TGTGCCAGCAGCGCAGAAGTCGGAAACACCATATATTTT.

This clone was found a few times. This chain connects TRBV7-9 to TRBJ2-7, with a possible D match to TRBD1 (5 bases). Trimming left V 5 bases short and J 4 bases short, with 12 bases between. Germline V lookup: CDR1 SEHNR, CDR2 FQNEAQ (reference sequence). The CDR3 is 13 amino acids. CDR3 coding DNA: TGTGCCAGCAGCCCGCTTGGGGCTTACGAGCAGTACTTC. This codes for CASSPLGAYEQYF.

The chain uses TRBV9 and TRBJ1-6; D call uncertain. The CDR3 totals 14 residues. Germline V gene lookup returns CDR1 SGDLS and CDR2 YYNGEE. Trimming removed 2 bases at V and 7 bases at J, with 10 bases between. The CDR3 region is CASSVTETNSPLHF. The DNA for the CDR3 is TGTGCCAGCAGCGTTACAGAAACCAATTCACCCCTCCACTTT.

V is TRBV5-1 and J is TRBJ1-6; no firm D call. The CDR3 is 14 amino acids. Germline V gene lookup returns CDR1 SGHRS and CDR2 YFSETQ. V was trimmed by 0 bases and J by 10 bases, leaving 11 bases between them. This CDR3 is CASSLGEAGSPLHF. CDR3 coding DNA: TGCGCCAGCAGCTTGGGGGAGGCAGGCTCACCCCTCCACTTT.

The genes are TRBV6-1 and TRBJ1-1; no clear D. Germline V gene lookup returns CDR1 MNHNS and CDR2 SASEGT. V lost 5 bases and J lost 6, with 16 bases in between. CDR3 length: 14 amino acids. The CDR3: CASSPLNEVAEAFF. Here the CDR3 DNA reads TGTGCCAGCAGTCCACTTAACGAGGTAGCTGAAGCTTTCTTT.

The V call is TRBV5-1, the J call TRBJ2-7; weak D call: TRBD1 (5 bases). The germline V gene encodes CDR1 SGHRS and CDR2 YFSETQ. CDR3 size: 16 residues. Between the trimmed V and J ends, which lost 2 bases and 7 bases, there was a span of 22 bases. The CDR3: CASSLQTVFQSGEQYF. The CDR3 nucleotides are TGCGCCAGCAGCTTACAGACAGTATTCCAGTCGGGTGAGCAGTACTTC. The entire variable domain, with the rest obtained from reference TRBV5-1 and TRBJ2-7, is as follows: KAGVTQTPRYLIKTRGQQVTLSCSPISGHRSVSWYQQTPGQGLQFLFEYFSETQRNKGNFPGRFSGRQFSNSRSEMNVSTLELGDSALYLCASSLQTVFQSGEQYFGPGTRLTVT.

V usage is TRBV5-1 and J usage is TRBJ1-3, with 7 positions matching TRBD1. The CDR3 runs to 17 residues. V was clipped by 0 bases and J by 4 bases; unmatched bases: 10. The germline V gene encodes CDR1 SGHRS and CDR2 YFSETQ. The CDR3 bases are TGCGCCAGCAGCTTGGGGCCTCTCGGACAGGTGGGAAACACCATATATTTT. It translates to CASSLGPLGQVGNTIYF. The full variable domain, rest sourced from reference TRBV5-1 and TRBJ1-3, is KAGVTQTPRYLIKTRGQQVTLSCSPISGHRSVSWYQQTPGQGLQFLFEYFSETQRNKGNFPGRFSGRQFSNSRSEMNVSTLELGDSALYLCASSLGPLGQVGNTIYFGEGSWLTVV.

The chain combines TRBV10-1 with TRBJ2-5; 7 bases are shared with TRBD2. The germline V gene has CDR1 WNHNN and CDR2 SYGVQD (reference sequence). Trimming at V came to 4 bases and at J to 3 bases, leaving 8 bases not matched to a gene. The length of the CDR3 is 15 residues. CDR3 in amino acids: CASSGGGSSEETQYF. In DNA, the CDR3 is TGCGCCAGCAGTGGGGGCGGGAGTAGTGAAGAGACCCAGTACTTC.

The chain joins TRBV10-2 to TRBJ2-5, with D possibly being TRBD1 (6 bases). V was clipped by 2 bases and J by 5 bases, with 27 bases between them. This CDR3 has 19 residues. The germline CDR1 and CDR2 sequences are WSHSY and SAAADI. The CDR3 sequence is CASSEAHPVRGTPGETQYF. DNA of the CDR3: TGCGCCAGCAGTGAGGCCCATCCAGTGCGTGGGACACCGGGGGAGACCCAGTACTTC.

This clone was seen more than once but under ten times. The V and J genes are TRBV19 and TRBJ1-2, with D maybe TRBD1 (6 bases). Trimming cost V 1 base and J 1 base, with 13 bases left between them. CDR3 length: 16 residues. Germline V gene sequence: CDR1 LNHDA, CDR2 SQIVND (reference sequence). The CDR3 protein is CASSIVRTAGNYGYTF. The CDR3 DNA sequence: TGTGCCAGTAGTATAGTGAGGACAGCTGGTAACTATGGCTACACCTTC.

The chain employs TRBV6-5 and TRBJ1-5; 7 positions agree with TRBD1. CDR1 is MNHEY, CDR2 SVGAGI, per germline. Trimming took 2 bases from V and 6 from J; bases not matched to a gene: 4. This CDR3 is built from 14 residues. The CDR3 sequence: CASSYRAGGQPQHF. In DNA, the CDR3 is TGTGCCAGCAGTTACCGGGCAGGGGGTCAGCCCCAGCATTTT.

The chain has TRBV4-3 and TRBJ2-5; TRBD2 matches 7 bases. J gave up 6 bases and V 4 bases, and 8 bases lay outside the gene matches. The CDR3 has 14 amino acids. The germline CDR1 and CDR2 sequences are LGHNA and YSLEER. CDR3 amino acids: CASSPGSGEKTQYF. Written as DNA, the CDR3 is TGCGCCAGCAGCCCCGGAAGCGGGGAGAAGACCCAGTACTTC.

The chain employs TRBV27 and TRBJ1-5; 8 bases line up with TRBD1. Germline lookup yields CDR1 MNHEY and CDR2 SMNVEV (reference sequence). The CDR3 contains 14 residues. The V segment lost 5 bases and the J segment 4 bases; nucleotides outside the gene matches: 4. The CDR3 DNA is TGTGCCAGCAGTCCGGGACAGGAGAATCAGCCCCAGCATTTT. Protein: CASSPGQENQPQHF.

J is TRBJ2-3 and V is TRBV9; 8 bases agree with TRBD2. Trimming removed 3 bases from V and 0 bases from J; junction bases left unmatched: 6. Germline assignment: CDR1 SGDLS and CDR2 YYNGEE. The CDR3 runs 16 residues. As DNA, the CDR3 is TGTGCCAGCAGCGCGGGGGGGGGACGGAGCACAGATACGCAGTATTTT. This gives the protein CASSAGGGRSTDTQYF.

V is TRBV5-1 and J is TRBJ1-2; D gene ambiguous. The germline V gene encodes CDR1 SGHRS and CDR2 YFSETQ. The germline V and J ends were trimmed by 4 bases and 3 bases, with 16 bases remaining between them. The length of the CDR3 is 15 residues. CDR3 in amino acids: CASSGSGSADYGYTF. In DNA form, the CDR3 reads TGCGCCAGCAGCGGGTCGGGAAGTGCTGACTATGGCTACACCTTC. Full variable domain (rest looked up from reference TRBV5-1 and TRBJ1-2): KAGVTQTPRYLIKTRGQQVTLSCSPISGHRSVSWYQQTPGQGLQFLFEYFSETQRNKGNFPGRFSGRQFSNSRSEMNVSTLELGDSALYLCASSGSGSADYGYTFGSGTRLTVV.

V usage is TRBV4-1 and J usage is TRBJ1-4, with D uncertain. There are 15 residues in the CDR3. V was shortened by 2 bases and J by 0 bases, with 7 bases between the two germline ends. Germline CDR1 and CDR2: MGHRA and YSYEKL. CDR3 nucleotides: TGCGCCAGCAGCCAAATGTATGCAACTAATGAAAAACTGTTTTTT. It encodes CASSQMYATNEKLFF.

The chain combines TRBV5-6 with TRBJ1-5; D remains unclear. Trimming pared 4 bases from V and 4 bases from J, leaving 15 bases between. This CDR3 region has 15 residues. Per germline, CDR1 SGHDT and CDR2 YYEEEE. The CDR3 sequence: CASSPRGGFNQPQHF. In DNA, the CDR3 is TGTGCCAGCAGCCCCCGGGGTGGGTTTAATCAGCCCCAGCATTTT.

The chain has TRBV7-2 and TRBJ1-2, with a weak D call TRBD1 (5 bases). The CDR3 is made up of 13 amino acids. The germline V and J ends were trimmed by 4 bases and 8 bases, with 14 bases remaining between them. Germline V gene data show CDR1 as SGHTA and CDR2 as FQGNSA. In DNA form, the CDR3 reads TGTGCCAGCAGCTACTACTCAGGGAGGGGCTACACCTTC. This translates into CASSYYSGRGYTF.

The rearrangement joins TRBV6-5 to TRBJ1-1, with 7 bases identical to TRBD1. The junction had 13 bases not matched to a gene; V was cut back by 7 bases and J by 5 bases. The CDR3 extends over 15 amino acids. Looked up from germline, CDR1 is MNHEY and CDR2 is SVGAGI. The CDR3 is CASTHLRGGRTEAFF. Written as DNA, the CDR3 is TGTGCCAGCACCCACCTAAGAGGGGGCCGGACTGAAGCTTTCTTT.